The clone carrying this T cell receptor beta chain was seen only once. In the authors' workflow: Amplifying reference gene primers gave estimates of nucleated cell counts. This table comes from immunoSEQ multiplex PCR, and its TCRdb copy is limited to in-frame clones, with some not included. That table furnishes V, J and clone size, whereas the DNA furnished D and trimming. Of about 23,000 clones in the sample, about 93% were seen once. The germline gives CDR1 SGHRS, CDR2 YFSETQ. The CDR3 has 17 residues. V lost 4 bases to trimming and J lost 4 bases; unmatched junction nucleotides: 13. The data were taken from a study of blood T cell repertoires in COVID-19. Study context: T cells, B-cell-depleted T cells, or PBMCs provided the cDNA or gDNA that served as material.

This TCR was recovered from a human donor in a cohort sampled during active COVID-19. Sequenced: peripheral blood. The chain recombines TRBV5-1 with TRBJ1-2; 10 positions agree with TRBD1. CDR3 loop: CASSDTGTGAQGYGYTF. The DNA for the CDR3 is TGCGCCAGCAGCGACACCGGGACAGGGGCGCAAGGCTATGGCTACACCTTC.